This passage covers 20 T cell receptor beta chains from one sample sequenced in a study of blood T cell repertoires in COVID-19. Using immunoSEQ multiplex PCR, the repertoire was profiled, and TCRdb retains in-frame clones only, with some absent. Of fewer than 250,000 clones in the sample, 80% to 90% are singletons; the top ten hold 3% to 4%. Input material: PBMCs or T cells enriched from blood (not recorded which). These receptors were obtained from a woman in her 40s with acute COVID-19.

The V call is TRBV19, the J call TRBJ2-1, with D possibly matching TRBD1 (5 bases). V shed 7 bases and J shed 6 bases, with 19 bases lying between them. The CDR3 extends over 15 amino acids. The germline V gene has CDR1 LNHDA and CDR2 SQIVND (reference sequence). CDR3 loop: CASNQPNGATNEQFF. CDR3 DNA sequence: TGTGCCAGTAATCAACCGAATGGGGCTACCAATGAGCAGTTCTTC.

The chain combines TRBV28 with TRBJ1-6, with no clear D. The V gene's germline CDR1 is MDHEN and CDR2 SYDVKM. CDR3 length: 12 amino acids. V was trimmed by 7 bases and J by 7 bases, leaving 8 bases between them. The CDR3 DNA sequence: TGTGCCAGCACCACAACCAATTCACCCCTCCACTTT. It translates to CASTTTNSPLHF.

This rearrangement joins TRBV13 to TRBJ2-1; TRBD2 aligns across 7 bases. The germline CDR1 and CDR2 sequences are PRHDT and FYEKMQ (reference sequence). Trimming removed 7 bases from V and 10 bases from J; junction bases left unmatched: 7. This CDR3 contains 12 residues. The CDR3 is CASNFGGGEQFF. CDR3 bases: TGTGCCAGCAACTTTGGGGGAGGGGAGCAGTTCTTC.

The table lists this clone with a count of one. The rearrangement joins TRBV28 to TRBJ2-7; 7 bases fit TRBD2. Germline CDR1 is MDHEN and CDR2 is SYDVKM. The ends lost 2 bases at V and 7 bases at J; junction bases unmatched: 11. The CDR3 has 15 residues. Here the CDR3 reads CASSLTAGTRSEQYF. The CDR3 DNA is TGTGCCAGCAGTTTAACAGCGGGGACCAGATCGGAGCAGTACTTC.

The V and J genes are TRBV7-9 and TRBJ2-1, with D perhaps TRBD2 (5 bases). Germline-derived CDR1 and CDR2 are SEHNR and FQNEAQ (reference sequence). This CDR3 is 12 amino acids long. The ends were cut back, 3 bases at V and 10 bases at J, with 10 bases in the middle. The DNA for the CDR3 is TGTGCCAGCAGCTTGAGGGCCCCCGAGCAGTTCTTC. This gives the protein CASSLRAPEQFF.

This clone was seen a single time. This rearrangement joins TRBV5-4 to TRBJ2-1, with TRBD1 matching over 7 bases. The V gene end was trimmed by 5 bases and the J gene end by 5 bases; junction bases not matched to a gene: 7. CDR3 length: 14 residues. Germline CDR1 reads SGHNT; CDR2 reads YYREEE (reference sequence). The CDR3 nucleotides are TGTGCCAGCAGAAGGGACAGTTATCACAATGAGCAGTTCTTC. Protein: CASRRDSYHNEQFF.

The chain joins TRBV28 to TRBJ2-7, with D maybe TRBD2 (5 bases). Germline V gene data show CDR1 as MDHEN and CDR2 as SYDVKM. The CDR3 is 14 amino acids. Trimming removed 5 bases from V and 6 bases from J, with 17 bases in between. CDR3 bases: TGTGCCAGCAGTCCCAGCACTAGATTTGGCGAGCAGTACTTC. Translating it yields CASSPSTRFGEQYF. Drawing the rest from reference TRBV28 and TRBJ2-7, the complete variable domain is DVKVTQSSRYLVKRTGEKVFLECVQDMDHENMFWYRQDPGLGLRLIYFSYDVKMKEKGDIPEGYSVSREKKERFSLILESASTNQTSMYLCASSPSTRFGEQYFGPGTRLTVT.

The chain has TRBV7-9 and TRBJ2-5; D is possibly TRBD1 (5 bases). Per the germline V gene, CDR1 is SEHNR and CDR2 is FQNEAQ (reference sequence). The CDR3 is made up of 13 amino acids. V dropped 2 bases and J dropped 5 bases, with 9 bases sitting between them. This chain's CDR3 is CASSLRTTETQYF. DNA for the CDR3: TGTGCCAGCAGCTTAAGGACAACGGAGACCCAGTACTTC.

This clone was counted once. The chain's CDR3 is CASSPDRVRNSPLHF. Here the CDR3 DNA reads TGTGCCAGCAGCCCGGACAGGGTGAGGAATTCACCCCTCCACTTT. The chain uses TRBV6-5 and TRBJ1-6, with 8 nucleotides matching TRBD1. The J segment lost 7 bases and the V segment lost 6 bases, leaving 8 bases of the junction unmatched. CDR3 length: 15 residues. The V gene's germline CDR1 is MNHEY and CDR2 SVGAGI.

The chain recombines TRBV28 with TRBJ1-1; D possibly corresponds to TRBD1 (6 bases). Trimming removed 3 bases at V and 4 bases at J, with 9 bases between. This CDR3 is built from 13 residues. From germline, CDR1 is MDHEN and CDR2 SYDVKM. The CDR3: CASSFGGRTEAFF. The CDR3, as DNA: TGTGCCAGCAGTTTTGGGGGCCGCACTGAAGCTTTCTTT. The complete variable domain, with remaining parts taken from reference TRBV28 and TRBJ1-1, reads DVKVTQSSRYLVKRTGEKVFLECVQDMDHENMFWYRQDPGLGLRLIYFSYDVKMKEKGDIPEGYSVSREKKERFSLILESASTNQTSMYLCASSFGGRTEAFFGQGTRLTVV.

This clone was seen just once. The CDR3 DNA follows: TGTGCCAGCAGTCAGACGGGTGCCTCTGGGGCCAACGTCCTGACTTTC. The encoded protein is CASSQTGASGANVLTF. The chain combines TRBV2 with TRBJ2-6; D gene unclear. The CDR3 runs to 16 residues. CDR1 and CDR2 (germline): SNHLY, FYNNEI. Trimming left V 5 bases short and J 0 bases short, with 11 bases between. The full variable domain, with the rest looked up from reference TRBV2 and TRBJ2-6, is EPEVTQTPSHQVTQMGQEVILRCVPISNHLYFYWYRQILGQKVEFLVSFYNNEISEKSEIFDDQFSVERPDGSNFTLKIRSTKLEDSAMYFCASSQTGASGANVLTFGAGSRLTVL.

This chain uses TRBV3-1 (or the pseudogene TRBV3-2) with TRBJ2-1; 13 nucleotides agree with TRBD2. CDR1 LGHDT and CDR2 YNNKEL come from the germline V gene (reference sequence). This CDR3 is 16 amino acids long. The junction had 4 bases not matched to a gene; V was cut back by 4 bases and J by 4 bases. The CDR3 here is CASSLGTSGAYNEQFF. In DNA, the CDR3 is TGTGCCAGCAGCCTGGGGACTAGCGGGGCTTACAATGAGCAGTTCTTC.

This clone turned up a few times. The rearrangement joins TRBV18 to TRBJ1-5, with 7 positions matching TRBD1. Unmatched junction bases numbered 8, after V lost 5 bases and J lost 4 bases. This CDR3 comprises 15 residues. Germline lookup yields CDR1 KGHSH and CDR2 LQKENI. This CDR3 reads CASSTTGQANQPQHF. Here the CDR3 DNA reads TGTGCCAGCTCAACAACCGGACAGGCTAATCAGCCCCAGCATTTT.

V and J are TRBV10-2 and TRBJ2-7; D might be TRBD1 (6 bases). Deletions cut 3 bases from V and 4 bases from J, with 16 bases between. The germline V gene has CDR1 WSHSY and CDR2 SAAADI. The CDR3 loop spans 15 amino acids. CDR3 in DNA: TGCGCCAGCAGTGAAAAGGCCAGGGGAAATTACGAGCAGTACTTC. This sequence encodes CASSEKARGNYEQYF.

The V and J genes are TRBV7-9 and TRBJ2-1; 11 bases map to TRBD2. CDR1 SEHNR and CDR2 FQNEAQ come from the germline V gene (reference sequence). The CDR3 loop spans 15 amino acids. Losses at the gene ends were 5 bases for V and 6 bases for J; bases not matched to a gene: 6. For the CDR3, the DNA is TGTGCCAGCAGCCTTAGCGGGAGGGCCGGCAATGAGCAGTTCTTC. Encoded protein: CASSLSGRAGNEQFF. Full variable domain (outside the CDR3, taken from reference TRBV7-9 and TRBJ2-1): DTGVSQNPRHKITKRGQNVTFRCDPISEHNRLYWYRQTLGQGPEFLTYFQNEAQLEKSRLLSDRFSAERPKGSFSTLEIQRTEQGDSAMYLCASSLSGRAGNEQFFGPGTRLTVL.

This clone turned up a few times. Other DNA sequences from this sample encode an identical CDR3 as well. This chain connects TRBV6-1 to TRBJ1-5; no definite D call. This CDR3 is 15 amino acids long. Trimming left V 3 bases short and J 0 bases short, with 9 bases between. CDR1 is MNHNS and CDR2 is SASEGT in the germline V gene. CDR3 bases: TGTGCCAGCAGTGAGTTCGGCGGTAGCAATCAGCCCCAGCATTTT. Translation gives CASSEFGGSNQPQHF.

Concerning this clone: Other DNA sequences within the sample encode an identical CDR3. The rearrangement uses TRBV28 and TRBJ1-1, with a tentative D call TRBD1 (5 bases). The CDR3 is made up of 15 amino acids. The germline V gene encodes CDR1 MDHEN and CDR2 SYDVKM. Trimming took off 2 bases at V and 2 bases at J, with 12 bases between the two ends. In nucleotides, the CDR3 is TGTGCCAGCAGTTTAGGGGGGACTGGCAACACTGAAGCTTTCTTT. This gives the protein CASSLGGTGNTEAFF.

The chain links TRBV27 to TRBJ1-6; D is ambiguous. The CDR3 extends over 15 amino acids. Trimming removed 3 bases from V and 5 bases from J, with 11 bases in between. The germline gives CDR1 MNHEY, CDR2 SMNVEV (reference sequence). The CDR3 DNA is TGTGCCAGCAGTTTCGGCGGGATCCATAATTCACCCCTCCACTTT. It codes for CASSFGGIHNSPLHF.

This sequence joins TRBV28 and TRBJ2-5; 8 nucleotides match TRBD2. This CDR3 has 17 amino acids. Germline CDR1 is MDHEN and CDR2 is SYDVKM. Unmatched junction bases numbered 12, after V lost 4 bases and J lost 2 bases. The CDR3 region is CASSWVASGLDQETQYF. DNA for the CDR3: TGTGCCAGCAGTTGGGTAGCTAGCGGGCTAGATCAAGAGACCCAGTACTTC.

This clone was detected only a few times. Other DNA sequences of this sample code for an identical CDR3. This rearrangement joins TRBV7-9 to TRBJ2-1, with 8 bases identical to TRBD2. In germline, CDR1 is SEHNR, CDR2 FQNEAQ (reference sequence). The CDR3 sequence is 15 residues long. V was pared by 5 bases and J by 0 bases, with 3 bases of the junction left unmatched. CDR3 sequence: CASSVLAGSYNEQFF. The CDR3, as DNA: TGTGCCAGCAGCGTCCTAGCGGGCTCCTACAATGAGCAGTTCTTC.